The entry below describes one T cell receptor (beta chain). What this receptor recognizes is not known. No much larger clone exists at a distance of one base, and base qualities are not known. Library preparation was by the immunoSEQ multiplex PCR assay. Approximately 93,000 TCR templates per sample were assayed by the deep sequencing platform. Genomic DNA extracted from sorted T cells was used for TCRbeta CDR3 sequencing. Regarding the original processing steps: The R programming language was used for clonal analysis of TCRbeta CDR3 data. Alloreactive CD4+ and CD8+ clones were defined by comparing unstimulated samples with post-reaction CFSE-low samples. Regulatory or non-regulatory origin of alloreactive CD4+ clones was assigned by matching sequences to the sorted unstimulated Treg and non-Treg repertoires. TCRdb holds this immuneACCESS table with in-frame rearrangements only. Some clones are missing; in checked studies, unresolved V genes explain under half, and the rest has no known cause. Clone size and the V and J calls come from that table; the DNA yielded D and trimming. This sample has under 85,000 clones in its table, and over 80% of those were observed once. The ten largest clones take up around 1.6% of the sample.

The record originates from a study of siplizumab effects on memory and regulatory T cells (dated by TCRdb to the late 2010s). Notes on the research overall: The study looked at the effect of siplizumab, an anti-CD2 antibody, on alloreactive T-cell subsets in allogeneic mixed lymphocyte reactions made from human PBMCs. The investigation overall reported the following: In reactions with siplizumab, an average of roughly 70% of mappable alloreactive CD4+ clones were Treg-derived, compared with 25% to 30% in control reactions. Greater diversity appeared to be present in unstimulated naive T cells than in memory T cells, and a substantial contribution to the alloresponse seemed to be made by naive cells. No functional confirmation was obtained for the suppressive function of proliferating Tregs from siplizumab cultures. Sequences below about 10^-5 frequency were poorly captured, so only a minor fraction of alloreactive clones could be mapped to unstimulated subsets. Siplizumab significantly lowered the cumulative frequency of alloreactive sequences that could be traced to unstimulated CD4+ memory T cells. A naive or memory phenotype could not be assigned to roughly 75-97% of proliferating CD4+ or CD8+ clones.

There are 14 amino acids in the CDR3, from cysteine to phenylalanine inclusive. CDR3 DNA only is kept here, 42 bases in frame from base 1. CDR1 and CDR2 (MNHNS, SASEGT) derive from the germline V gene. V lost 2 bases and J lost 4 bases; the stretch between them is 11 bases long. Sorted unstimulated T cells, along with proliferating T cells recovered from mixed lymphocyte reactions, underwent TCRbeta CDR3 sequencing. Fresh whole blood from roughly ten HLA-typed healthy donors was used to isolate PBMCs. Unstimulated CD4+ regulatory T cells were FACS-sorted to map the origin of alloreactive clones. This chain is built from TRBV6-1 and TRBJ1-2; the D gene identity is not certain. This TCR came from a human donor in good health. Material: Tregs sorted from blood. The CDR3 region has the sequence CASSESGSLYGYTF. The bases read TGTGCCAGCAGTGAATCAGGATCCCTCTATGGCTACACCTTC.